The present T cell receptor (beta chain) was sequenced within a study of shared clonotypes between healthy human individuals (dated by TCRdb to 2020 to 2021). As for the study more broadly: A few men and a couple of women, aged 18 to 49 years, made up the cohort. For each donor, CD4 naive and CD4 memory were each run on three plates, CD8 naive on two plates, and CD8 memory on one plate. To estimate repertoire size and how much clonotype sharing occurs between individuals, the study deeply sequenced the blood TCR repertoires of five or six healthy adults. Different laboratories and diverse techniques were used to prepare libraries and sequence TCR repertoires, to increase sequencing depth and limit assay-specific biases. Leukapheresis yielded between about 0.9 and 8.9 billion PBMCs per donor. The paper as a whole reports these results and caveats: The genetic and exposure-history diversity represented was limited by the small number of donors. Rarefaction of sorted-subset datasets indicated incomplete sequencing despite the large sequencing depth. Estimated clonotype richness was generally larger for naive than for memory subsets. About 5% of naive CD4, roughly 3.5% of naive CD8, approximately 2.2% of memory CD4, and 0.4% of memory CD8 clonotypes were shared across several donors. Pairwise subsampling led to the expectation that sequencing depth would affect the degree of clonotype sharing among donors. Higher generation probabilities were observed for clonotypes shared by all four sorted-subset donors than for non-shared clonotypes. Sampling was restricted to blood, and TCR repertoires in tissue are likely to differ from TCR repertoires in blood.

Donors were healthy HIV-negative adults with no recently reported acute infections or vaccinations. All donors were Caucasian adults living in Nashville, Tennessee, USA. Magnetic negative selection was used to enrich CD4+ T cells, after which naive cells were positively selected on CD45RA and the negative fraction became the memory subset. Blood was obtained by leukapheresis, after which PBMCs were separated by Ficoll-Histopaque density gradient centrifugation and cryopreserved in liquid nitrogen vapor phase. Purity and quantity of every magnetically sorted T cell population were checked by analytical flow cytometry. Each sorted fraction had its genomic DNA isolated and then quantified by UV absorbance on a Nanodrop 2000c. The germline V gene gives CDR1 as SGHVS and CDR2 as FNYEAQ. The V and J ends are trimmed by 4 bases and 2 bases, leaving 21 bases between them. From its cysteine to its phenylalanine, the CDR3 spans 17 amino acids. Kept here is only the CDR3 DNA, which spans 51 bases and is read in frame from base 1.

Using the deep immunoSEQ assay, TCR CDR3 regions were amplified from genomic DNA by multiplex PCR. Extracted genomic DNA from each cell subset was distributed evenly across all wells of several immunoSEQ 96-well plates, and each plate was treated as a replicate. For sorted subsets, around 200 ng genomic DNA, equal to tens of thousands of T cell genomes, was loaded into each replicate PCR. The purified libraries were quantified using a Qubit 3.0 fluorometer, sized with a Bioanalyzer 2100, and then quantified again using the KAPA Library Quantification kit. A separate single-read 150-cycle Illumina NextSeq 550 flow cell was used to sequence each immunoSEQ 96-well plate. For the original study's pipeline: Because the immunoSEQ output included only junctional sequences and no quality scores, the filtering could not be the same as the filtering used for full-length reads. To assign V/J genes and CDR3, sequences were annotated using PyIR, a Python wrapper for IgBLAST v1.9, with IMGT germline references. Any read was removed if the V/J assignment was weak (E-value above 1e-6), the CDR3 was missing, or the read contained stop codons, out-of-frame junctions, or ambiguous translated residues. V3J clonotypes were defined by identical inferred V gene, J gene, and CDR3 amino acid sequence. To compute the percentage overlap between repertoires, the number of shared unique clonotypes was divided by the size of the smaller repertoire. Richness of each repertoire was evaluated using RTK rarefaction, the Chao1 estimator, and Recon v2.1 estimates of unobserved clonotypes. OLGA was used to compute generation probabilities for all TCRbeta clonotypes that the gDNA method yielded from a few donors. The immuneACCESS repertoire file appears here via TCRdb, limited to in-frame rearrangements. These files lack a portion of the clones; in checked studies, under half of the deficit traces to unresolved V genes, and the cause of the others is not known. V, J and clone size were drawn from that table, and D and trimming were deduced from the DNA. The sample has 1 million to 1.3 million clones on record, about four fifths of them singletons. Roughly 0.55% of the sample is in the top ten clones.

About this clone itself: No cognate antigen has been identified for it. Within one base of it there is no much larger clone, and no base qualities were kept.

This TCR was sampled from a man between 18 and 35 years old in good health. Some clones in this sample may be carry-over from other donors' samples. The material sequenced was memory CD4+ T cells from PBMCs. The cell subset or site label, as the study defines it: CD45RA-negative fraction. This receptor chain uses TRBV7-6 and TRBJ2-7; confidence is insufficient to name the D gene. The DNA sequence is TGTGCCAGCAGCTCCGTCCTCACCGGATTATTCACCTACGAGCAGTACTTC. This encodes CASSSVLTGLFTYEQYF.